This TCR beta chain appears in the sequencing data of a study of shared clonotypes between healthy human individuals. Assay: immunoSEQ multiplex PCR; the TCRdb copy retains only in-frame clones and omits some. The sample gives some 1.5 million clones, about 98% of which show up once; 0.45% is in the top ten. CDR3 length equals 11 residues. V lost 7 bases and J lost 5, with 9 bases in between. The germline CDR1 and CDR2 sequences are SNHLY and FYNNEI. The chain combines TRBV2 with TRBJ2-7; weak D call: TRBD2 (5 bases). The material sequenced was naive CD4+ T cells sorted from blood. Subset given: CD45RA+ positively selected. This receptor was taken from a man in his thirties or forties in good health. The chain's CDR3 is CASTRDHEQYF. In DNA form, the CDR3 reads TGTGCCAGCACCCGGGATCACGAGCAGTACTTC. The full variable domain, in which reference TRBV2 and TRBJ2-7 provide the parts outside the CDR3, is EPEVTQTPSHQVTQMGQEVILRCVPISNHLYFYWYRQILGQKVEFLVSFYNNEISEKSEIFDDQFSVERPDGSNFTLKIRSTKLEDSAMYFCASTRDHEQYFGPGTRLTVT.